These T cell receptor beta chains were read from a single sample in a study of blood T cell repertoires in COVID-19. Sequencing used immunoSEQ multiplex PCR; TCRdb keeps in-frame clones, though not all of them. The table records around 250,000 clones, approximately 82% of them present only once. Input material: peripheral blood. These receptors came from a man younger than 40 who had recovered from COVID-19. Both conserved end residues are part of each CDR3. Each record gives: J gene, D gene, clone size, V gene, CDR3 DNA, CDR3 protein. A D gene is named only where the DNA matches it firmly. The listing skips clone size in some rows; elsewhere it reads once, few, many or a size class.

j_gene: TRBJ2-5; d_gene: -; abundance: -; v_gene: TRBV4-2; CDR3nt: TGTGCCAGCAGCGCCTCCAACGGGGGTGGGGAGACCCAGTACTTC; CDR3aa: CASSASNGGGETQYF
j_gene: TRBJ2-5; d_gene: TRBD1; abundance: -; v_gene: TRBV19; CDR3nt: TGTGCCAGCCGAGGACAGGGGTTCCGAGAGACCCAGTACTTC; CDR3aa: CASRGQGFRETQYF
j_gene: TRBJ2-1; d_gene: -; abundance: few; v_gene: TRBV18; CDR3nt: TGTGCCAGCTCACCACCCCGCGGGGACAATGAGCAGTTCTTC; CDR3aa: CASSPPRGDNEQFF
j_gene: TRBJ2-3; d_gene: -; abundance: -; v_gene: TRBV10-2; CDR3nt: TGCGCCAGCACAACCGGAGGCACAGATACGCAGTATTTT; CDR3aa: CASTTGGTDTQYF
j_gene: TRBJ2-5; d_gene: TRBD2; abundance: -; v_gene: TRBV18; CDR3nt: TGTGCCAGCTCGGCGGGGGGGCCGGTGACCCAGTACTTC; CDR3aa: CASSAGGPVTQYF
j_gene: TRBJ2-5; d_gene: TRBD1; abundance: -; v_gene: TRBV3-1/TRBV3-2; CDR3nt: TGTGCCAGCAGCCCGTACACAGGGGTTCGAGAGACCCAGTACTTC; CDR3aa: CASSPYTGVRETQYF
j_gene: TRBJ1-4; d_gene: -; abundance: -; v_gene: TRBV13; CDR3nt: TGTGCCAGCAGCTTATTCGGGGAGGGTGAAAAACTGTTTTTT; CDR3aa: CASSLFGEGEKLFF
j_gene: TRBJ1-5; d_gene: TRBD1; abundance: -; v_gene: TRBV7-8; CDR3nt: TGTGCCAGCAGCTTAGACAGGGGGCCCCAGCATTTT; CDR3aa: CASSLDRGPQHF
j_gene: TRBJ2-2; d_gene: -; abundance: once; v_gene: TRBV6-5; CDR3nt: TGTGCCAGCACCTTACAAGGGACACACACCGGGGAGCTGTTTTTT; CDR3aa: CASTLQGTHTGELFF
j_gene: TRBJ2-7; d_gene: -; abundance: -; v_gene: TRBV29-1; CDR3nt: TGCAGCGTTGATCTTGGGGGCTGGGGCGAGCAGTACTTC; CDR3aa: CSVDLGGWGEQYF
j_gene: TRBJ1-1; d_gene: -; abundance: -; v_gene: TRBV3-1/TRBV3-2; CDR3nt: TGTGCCAGCAGCCAAGATCTGGCAGGCTCGGAAGCTTTCTTT; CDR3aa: CASSQDLAGSEAFF
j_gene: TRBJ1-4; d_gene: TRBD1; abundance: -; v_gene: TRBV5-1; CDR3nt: TGCGCCAGCAGCTCTTGGGACAGGGGAACTAATGAAAAACTGTTTTTT; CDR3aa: CASSSWDRGTNEKLFF
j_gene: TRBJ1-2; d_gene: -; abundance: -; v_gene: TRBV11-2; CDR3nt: TGTGCCAGCAGCTTGAGGGCTGGTAACTATGGCTACACCTTC; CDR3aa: CASSLRAGNYGYTF
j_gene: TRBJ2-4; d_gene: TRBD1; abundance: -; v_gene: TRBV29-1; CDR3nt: TGCAGCGGGCTCCGGGACAGAAACATTCAGTACTTC; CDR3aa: CSGLRDRNIQYF
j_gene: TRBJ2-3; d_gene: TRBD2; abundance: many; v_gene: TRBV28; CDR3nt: TGTGCCAGCGAAACAGCGGGGGCGGGAGATACGCAGTATTTT; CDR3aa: CASETAGAGDTQYF
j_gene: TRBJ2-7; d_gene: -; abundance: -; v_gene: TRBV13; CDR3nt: TGTGCCAGCAGCCCCCCGGGTATCGGCGAGCAGTACTTC; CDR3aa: CASSPPGIGEQYF
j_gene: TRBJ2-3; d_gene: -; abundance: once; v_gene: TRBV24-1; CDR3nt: TGTGCCACCGCGGGACGAGCGGGCCAAAGCACAGATACGCAGTATTTT; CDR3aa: CATAGRAGQSTDTQYF
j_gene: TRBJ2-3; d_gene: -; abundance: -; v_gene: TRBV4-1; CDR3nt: TGCGCCAGCAGCCAAGGGGCAGGGCGCACAGATACGCAGTATTTT; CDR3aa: CASSQGAGRTDTQYF
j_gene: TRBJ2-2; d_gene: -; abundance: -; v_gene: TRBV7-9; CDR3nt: TGTGCCAGCAGCTTGGGCCAGGGAAACACCGGGGAGCTGTTTTTT; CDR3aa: CASSLGQGNTGELFF
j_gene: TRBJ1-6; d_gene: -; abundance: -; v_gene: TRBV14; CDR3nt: TGTGCCAGCAGCCAATTCAGTAATTCACCCCTCCACTTT; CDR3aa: CASSQFSNSPLHF
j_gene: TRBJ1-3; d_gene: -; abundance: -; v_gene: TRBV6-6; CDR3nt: TGTGCCAGCAGTCACACACCTGGGGCCTCTGGAAACACCATATATTTT; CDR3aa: CASSHTPGASGNTIYF
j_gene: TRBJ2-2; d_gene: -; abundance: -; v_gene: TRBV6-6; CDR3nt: TGTGCCAGCAGTTACGGCAGGGTGAACACCGGGGAGCTGTTTTTT; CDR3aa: CASSYGRVNTGELFF
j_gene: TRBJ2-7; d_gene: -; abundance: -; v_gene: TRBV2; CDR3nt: TGTGCCAGCAGTGAAAGAGACTACGAGCAGTACTTC; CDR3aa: CASSERDYEQYF
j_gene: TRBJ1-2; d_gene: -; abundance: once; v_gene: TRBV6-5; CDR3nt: TGTGCCAGCAGTTCCAGGATTCTCTATGGCTACACCTTC; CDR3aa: CASSSRILYGYTF
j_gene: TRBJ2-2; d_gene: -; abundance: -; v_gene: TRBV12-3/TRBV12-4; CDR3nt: TGTGCCAGCAGTTGGAGCACCGGGGAGCTGTTTTTT; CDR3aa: CASSWSTGELFF
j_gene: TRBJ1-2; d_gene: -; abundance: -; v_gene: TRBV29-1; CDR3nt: TGCAGCGTTCAGGGAAGGAGCGGCTACACCTTC; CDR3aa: CSVQGRSGYTF
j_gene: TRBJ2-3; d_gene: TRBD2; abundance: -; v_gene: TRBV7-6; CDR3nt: TGTGCCAGCCGGGCGGGGGGGCCGACAGATACGCAGTATTTT; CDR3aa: CASRAGGPTDTQYF
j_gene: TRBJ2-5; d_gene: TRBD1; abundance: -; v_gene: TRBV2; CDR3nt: TGTGCCAGCAGGGTAACAGGGGAAGGCCAAGAGACCCAGTACTTC; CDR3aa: CASRVTGEGQETQYF
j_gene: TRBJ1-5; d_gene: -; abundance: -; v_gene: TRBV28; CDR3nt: TGTGCCAGCAGTTTATTCAGGGAACAGCCCCAGCATTTT; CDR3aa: CASSLFREQPQHF
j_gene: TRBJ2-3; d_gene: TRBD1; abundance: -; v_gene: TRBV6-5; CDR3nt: TGTGCCAGCACCAACGACCCTGGGACAGTTGATACGCAGTATTTT; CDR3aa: CASTNDPGTVDTQYF
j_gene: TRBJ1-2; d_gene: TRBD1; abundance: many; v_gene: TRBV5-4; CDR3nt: TGTGCCAGCAGGGATACAGGGGCGCGGGGCTACACCTTC; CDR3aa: CASRDTGARGYTF
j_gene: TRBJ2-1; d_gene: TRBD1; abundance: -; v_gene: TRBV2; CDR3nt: TGTGCCAGCAGTGACAGGGGGCGTGTTGAGCAGTTCTTC; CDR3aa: CASSDRGRVEQFF
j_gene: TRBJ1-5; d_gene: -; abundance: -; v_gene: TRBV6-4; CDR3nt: TGTGCCAGCAGGCGGATGGATGGCAATCAGCCCCAGCATTTT; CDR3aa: CASRRMDGNQPQHF
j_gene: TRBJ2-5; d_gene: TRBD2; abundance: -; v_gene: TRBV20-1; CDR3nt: TGCAGTGCTAGTGCGACTAGCGGGGGGGGATTACAAGAGACCCAGTACTTC; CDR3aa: CSASATSGGGLQETQYF
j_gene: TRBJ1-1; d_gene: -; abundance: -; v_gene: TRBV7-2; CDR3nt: TGTGCCAGCAGCTTAGATTGGCAGGGGAATGAAGCTTTCTTT; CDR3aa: CASSLDWQGNEAFF
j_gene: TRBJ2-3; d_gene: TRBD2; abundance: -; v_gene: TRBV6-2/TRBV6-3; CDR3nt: TGTGCCAGCAGTTATCCGACTAGCGTAGGCACAGATACGCAGTATTTT; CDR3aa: CASSYPTSVGTDTQYF
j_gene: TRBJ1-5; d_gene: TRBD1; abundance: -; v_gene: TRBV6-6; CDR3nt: TGTGCCAGCAGTTACTCGACACAGGGGGAAAAACAGCCCCAGCATTTT; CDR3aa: CASSYSTQGEKQPQHF
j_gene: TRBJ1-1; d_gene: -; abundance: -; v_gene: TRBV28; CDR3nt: TGTGCCAGCAGTTTAAGTGTACAGGGAATGACTGAAGCTTTCTTT; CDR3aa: CASSLSVQGMTEAFF
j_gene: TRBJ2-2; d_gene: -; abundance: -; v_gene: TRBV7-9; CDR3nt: TGTGCCAGCACCCGATCCGGGAACAGGGCAGGGGAGCTGTTTTTT; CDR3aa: CASTRSGNRAGELFF
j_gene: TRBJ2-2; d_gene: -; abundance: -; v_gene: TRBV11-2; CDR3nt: TGTGCCAGCAGCTTGAGCAGGGCGAACACCGGGGAGCTGTTTTTT; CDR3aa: CASSLSRANTGELFF
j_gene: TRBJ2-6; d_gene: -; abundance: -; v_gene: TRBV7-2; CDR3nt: TGTGCCAGCAGCTTCTCAGGGGGGCTCTCTGGGGCCAACGTCCTGACTTTC; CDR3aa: CASSFSGGLSGANVLTF
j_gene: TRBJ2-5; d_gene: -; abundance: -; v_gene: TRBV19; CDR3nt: TGTGCCAGTACCCCCCGGGCAGGGCGTCAGGAGACCCAGTACTTC; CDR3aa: CASTPRAGRQETQYF
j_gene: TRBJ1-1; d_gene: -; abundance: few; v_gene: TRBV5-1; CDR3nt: TGCGCCAGCAGCTCTGGGGATTGGACAGATGAAGCTTTCTTT; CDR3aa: CASSSGDWTDEAFF
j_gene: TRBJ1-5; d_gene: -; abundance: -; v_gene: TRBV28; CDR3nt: TGTGCCAGCAGTCGAGGAGGCAGCAATCAGCCCCAGCATTTT; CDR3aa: CASSRGGSNQPQHF
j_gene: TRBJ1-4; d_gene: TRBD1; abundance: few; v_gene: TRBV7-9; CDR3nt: TGTGCCAGCAGCCCTTTAGGGGGCGGAATGGCTAATGAAAAACTGTTTTTT; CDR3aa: CASSPLGGGMANEKLFF
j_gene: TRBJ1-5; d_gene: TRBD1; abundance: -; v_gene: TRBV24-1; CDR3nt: TGTGCCACCAGTACATCAGGGGGCAAGCCCCAGCATTTT; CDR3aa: CATSTSGGKPQHF
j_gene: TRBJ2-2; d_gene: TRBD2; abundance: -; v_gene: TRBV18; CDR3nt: TGTGCCAGCTCACCACTAACTAGCGAAGCGCTGTTTTTT; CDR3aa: CASSPLTSEALFF
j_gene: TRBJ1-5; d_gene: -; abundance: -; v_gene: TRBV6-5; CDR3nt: TGTGCCAGCGGGGGGGGACCGGGAGGTAATCAGCCCCAGCATTTT; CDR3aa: CASGGGPGGNQPQHF
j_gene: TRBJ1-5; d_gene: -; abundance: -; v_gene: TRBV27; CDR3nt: TGTGCCAGCAGTTTGAGAGGGAATGTAGTTCAGCCCCAGCATTTT; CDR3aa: CASSLRGNVVQPQHF
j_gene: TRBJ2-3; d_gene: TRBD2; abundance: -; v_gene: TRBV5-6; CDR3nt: TGTGCCAGCAGCCCCGGACTAGCGGGGGGGGTAGGACGGACAGATACGCAGTATTTT; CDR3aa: CASSPGLAGGVGRTDTQYF
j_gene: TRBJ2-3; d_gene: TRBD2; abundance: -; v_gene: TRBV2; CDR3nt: TGTGCCAGCATTGCGGGGGGCCAAGATACGCAGTATTTT; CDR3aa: CASIAGGQDTQYF
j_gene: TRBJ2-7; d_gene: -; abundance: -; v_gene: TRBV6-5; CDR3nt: TGTGCCAGCACCTCCCCGGGGCGGGGTGTAATGGAGCAGTACTTC; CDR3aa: CASTSPGRGVMEQYF
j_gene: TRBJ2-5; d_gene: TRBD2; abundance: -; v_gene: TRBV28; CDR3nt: TGTGCCAGCAGTTTGAGCGGGGATCCACGGGAGACCCAGTACTTC; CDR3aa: CASSLSGDPRETQYF